This T cell receptor beta chain was sequenced for a study of siplizumab effects on memory and regulatory T cells. Findings of the study overall: Naive or memory phenotype assignment was not possible for roughly 75-95% of proliferating CD4+ or CD8+ clones. Tracing alloreactive clones into unstimulated subsets worked for only a minor fraction of them. The study found naive T cells seemingly more diverse than memory cells and seemingly major alloresponse contributors.

V was shortened by 6 bases and J by 3 bases, with 14 bases between the two germline ends. Germline CDR1 reads MNHEY; CDR2 reads SVGAGI. The CDR3 length is 14 residues. Per individual sample, 9.9 x 10^4 or so TCR templates were assayed. The data were produced by immunoSEQ multiplex PCR, yet TCRdb's version contains in-frame clones alone and is incomplete. Here the sample spans about 87,000 clones, around 94% being singletons. To note about this clone: Its antigen is undetermined.

Material for sequencing was non-Treg CD4+ T cells sorted from blood. V usage is TRBV6-5 and J usage is TRBJ1-2; D is possibly TRBD1 (6 bases). This clonotype was sampled from a human donor in good health. CDR3 sequence: CASRLSWTDYGYTF. DNA of the CDR3: TGTGCCAGCAGACTTTCATGGACAGACTATGGCTACACCTTC.